The entry that follows covers one T cell receptor (beta chain) sequence. Repertoires were generated with immunoSEQ multiplex PCR, while TCRdb's copy carries only in-frame clones and drops some. The table has 250,000 to 300,000 clones, 80% to 90% seen once. This sample was taken from a study of blood T cell repertoires in COVID-19. Input material: peripheral blood. The sequence came from a woman aged 70-85 years with COVID-19, enrolled during active disease.

CDR3 protein: CATSEHYTF. The CDR3 coding sequence is TGTGCCACCAGTGAACACTACACCTTC. This chain connects TRBV24-1 to TRBJ1-2; no definite D call. V gave up 4 bases and J gave up 10 bases, with 3 bases separating them. This CDR3 has 9 residues. Per the germline V gene, CDR1 is KGHDR and CDR2 is SFDVKD.